Sequencing of this T cell receptor beta chain was carried out in a study of post-analysis software for immune sequencing data. The TCR beta cDNA libraries contained unique molecular identifiers. TCRdb re-called the PCR reads through MiXCR, storing one row per CDR3 protein. The sample shows 600,000 to 750,000 distinct CDR3 sequences, roughly three fifths of them seen only once. V was shortened by 4 bases and J by 9 bases, with 10 bases between the two germline ends. This CDR3 contains 11 residues. Germline lookup yields CDR1 SGHDT and CDR2 YYEEEE. About this clonotype: The antigen is undetermined.

Study observations and caveats: Relative to controls, patients had about five TRBV segments at higher frequency, with TRBV5-6, TRBV5-1 and TRBV20-1 among these. Relative to controls, patients with multiple sclerosis showed significantly lower normalized Chao1 diversity. Samples prepared in the same batch strongly co-clustered by F measure.

This sequence originates from a girl aged 2-10 years with multiple sclerosis. The rearrangement joins TRBV5-6 to TRBJ1-1; no definite D call. The sample was blood. The DNA of the CDR3 is TGTGCCAGCAGCGGAGGAGCCAAAGCTTTCTTT. The encoded protein is CASSGGAKAFF. Combining the CDR3 with reference TRBV5-6 and TRBJ1-1 gives the whole variable domain DAGVTQSPTHLIKTRGQQVTLRCSPKSGHDTVSWYQQALGQGPQFIFQYYEEEERQRGNFPDRFSGHQFPNYSSELNVNALLLGDSALYLCASSGGAKAFFGQGTRLTVV.